A single sample is the source of the 32 T cell receptor beta chains below, sequenced in a study of blood T cell repertoires in COVID-19 (dated by TCRdb to the early 2020s). Library preparation was by the immunoSEQ multiplex PCR assay. TCRdb carries this immuneACCESS record with in-frame sequences only. Its versions omit some clonotypes, under half of them owing to an unresolved V gene in the studies checked, with the rest unexplained. The sample table shows roughly 47,000 clones, and about four fifths are seen once. The leading ten clones occupy roughly 4.6% of the sample. The specimen was peripheral blood. These receptors were taken from a woman aged 70-85 years with acute or convalescent COVID-19.

The rearrangement joins TRBV5-1 to TRBJ2-7; D might be TRBD2 (5 bases). Germline V gene sequence: CDR1 SGHRS, CDR2 YFSETQ. The V end lost 3 bases, the J end lost 2 bases, and 18 bases lay between the germline ends. This CDR3 is 16 amino acids long. Written as DNA, the CDR3 is TGCGCCAGCAGCTCTGTGCTCGGGATATCTACCTACGAGCAGTACTTC. This gives the protein CASSSVLGISTYEQYF.

V gene TRBV3-1 (or the pseudogene TRBV3-2) combines with J gene TRBJ1-5; TRBD1 is a possible D gene (5 bases). Trimming took 1 base from V and 7 from J, leaving 11 bases between them. Per germline, CDR1 LGHDT and CDR2 YNNKEL (reference sequence). This CDR3 comprises 14 residues. The DNA for the CDR3 is TGTGCCAGCAGCCAAGGTTCAGGGCGACAGCCCCAGCATTTT. Its translation is CASSQGSGRQPQHF.

This clone was found once. The rearrangement links TRBV5-8 to TRBJ1-5, with D possibly TRBD1 on 6 matching bases. The V end lost 3 bases, the J end lost 1 base, and 11 bases lay between the germline ends. The CDR3 sequence is 15 residues long. The germline CDR1 and CDR2 sequences are SGHTS and YDEGEE. The CDR3 spells CASSSQGLSNQPQHF. In DNA, the CDR3 is TGTGCCAGCAGCTCACAGGGTTTGAGCAATCAGCCCCAGCATTTT.

The chain recombines TRBV14 with TRBJ1-1, with D unclear. The CDR3 totals 14 residues. V lost 1 base and J 7 bases, leaving 13 bases between the germline ends. Germline V gives CDR1 SGHDN, CDR2 FVKESK. The CDR3 DNA reads as TGTGCCAGCAGCCAAGGGGGAACGGGGAATGAAGCTTTCTTT. Amino acid sequence: CASSQGGTGNEAFF.

The chain employs TRBV30 and TRBJ1-2; 9 bases line up with TRBD1. The length of the CDR3 is 15 residues. From germline, CDR1 is GTSNPN and CDR2 SVGIG (reference sequence). Trimming removed 2 bases from V and 4 bases from J; junction bases left unmatched: 8. The CDR3 DNA follows: TGTGCCTGGAGTACTGGGACAGGGACTGCCTATGGCTACACCTTC. This translates into CAWSTGTGTAYGYTF.

V usage is TRBV12-3 or TRBV12-4 and J usage is TRBJ2-3; D is undetermined. This CDR3 contains 13 residues. V gave up 7 bases and J gave up 0 bases, with 8 bases separating them. CDR3 region: CASTPFSTDTQYF. CDR3 nucleotide sequence: TGTGCCAGCACTCCTTTCAGCACAGATACGCAGTATTTT.

This clone was recorded only once. The chain uses TRBV7-2 and TRBJ2-3; D perhaps matches TRBD2 (5 bases). The CDR3 loop spans 13 amino acids. In germline, CDR1 is SGHTA, CDR2 FQGNSA. V dropped 6 bases and J dropped 2 bases, with 9 bases sitting between them. The CDR3 sequence is CASRRALTDTQYF. The CDR3 nucleotides are TGTGCCAGCAGGAGGGCGCTCACAGATACGCAGTATTTT. The entire variable domain, with the rest obtained from reference TRBV7-2 and TRBJ2-3, is as follows: GAGVSQSPSNKVTEKGKDVELRCDPISGHTALYWYRQSLGQGLEFLIYFQGNSAPDKSGLPSDRFSAERTGGSVSTLTIQRTQQEDSAVYLCASRRALTDTQYFGPGTRLTVL.

Note on this clone: Other nucleotide sequences in the sample specify the same CDR3. J is TRBJ1-5 and V is TRBV11-2; no reliable D call. The germline V and J ends were trimmed by 1 base and 3 bases, with 10 bases remaining between them. Germline V gene data show CDR1 as SGHAT and CDR2 as FQNNGV. The CDR3 sequence is 15 residues long. CDR3 nucleotide sequence: TGTGCCAGCAGCTTAGGACAAGGTCCCAATCAGCCCCAGCATTTT. Protein product: CASSLGQGPNQPQHF.

The chain employs TRBV25-1 and TRBJ2-1; TRBD2 is a possible D gene (8 bases). Germline V gene sequence: CDR1 MGHDK, CDR2 SYGVNS. The CDR3 consists of 17 residues. With 8 bases removed from V and 8 bases from J, the gap between germline ends came to 28 bases. The CDR3 sequence is CASSEAASGPRGYEQFF. The CDR3 DNA reads as TGTGCCAGCTCCGAGGCGGCTAGCGGGCCCAGGGGGTATGAGCAGTTCTTC. Full variable domain (outside the CDR3, taken from reference TRBV25-1 and TRBJ2-1): EADIYQTPRYLVIGTGKKITLECSQTMGHDKMYWYQQDPGMELHLIHYSYGVNSTEKGDLSSESTVSRIRTEHFPLTLESARPSHTSQYLCASSEAASGPRGYEQFFGPGTRLTVL.

The J gene is TRBJ2-1, the V gene TRBV28; 12 bases are shared with TRBD2. J was trimmed by 8 bases and V by 6 bases; bases with no gene match: 14. The CDR3 consists of 17 residues. From germline, CDR1 is MDHEN and CDR2 SYDVKM. The CDR3 is CASRYPTGTSGSHEQFF. Written as DNA, the CDR3 is TGTGCCAGCAGGTACCCCACCGGGACTAGCGGGTCTCATGAGCAGTTCTTC.

This clone was picked up one time. The chain combines TRBV7-3 with TRBJ1-2; 10 bases fit TRBD1. Germline CDR1 and CDR2: SGHTA and FQGTGA. The CDR3 runs 17 residues. V dropped 2 bases and J dropped 7; count of bases not matched to a gene: 13. The CDR3, as DNA: TGTGCCAGCAGCTTAGTGGCCCCGGGACAGGGGTTGGGTGGCTACACCTTC. This gives the protein CASSLVAPGQGLGGYTF.

The genes are TRBV5-1 and TRBJ2-1; 8 bases align to TRBD2. Germline V CDR1 and CDR2: SGHRS, YFSETQ. The CDR3 totals 17 residues. Trimming removed 0 bases from V and 9 bases from J; junction bases left unmatched: 14. Here the CDR3 reads CASSLEGGGSGGGEQFF. Written as DNA, the CDR3 is TGCGCCAGCAGCTTGGAAGGCGGCGGGAGCGGGGGTGGTGAGCAGTTCTTC.

About this clone itself: The junction does not match germline at one end; this may be a read error. The chain recombines TRBV18 with TRBJ2-7; 7 nucleotides agree with TRBD1. Germline values: CDR1 KGHSH, CDR2 LQKENI. This CDR3 has 14 residues. CDR3 amino acids: CASSQASDRASPHF. In nucleotides, the CDR3 is TGTGCCAGCTCACAAGCGAGTGACAGGGCATCGCCCCACTTC.

The V gene is TRBV7-3, the J gene TRBJ2-5, with 7 nucleotides matching TRBD2. This CDR3 spans 14 amino acids. The germline CDR1 and CDR2 sequences are SGHTA and FQGTGA. With V trimmed by 0 bases and J by 5 bases, 3 bases remained unmatched. CDR3 bases: TGTGCCAGCAGCTTAACGGGAGGGCCCGAGACCCAGTACTTC. It specifies CASSLTGGPETQYF.

The rearrangement uses TRBV7-8 and TRBJ2-1; D possibly corresponds to TRBD2 (6 bases). Germline-derived CDR1 and CDR2 are SGHVS and FQNEAQ. Trimming stripped 5 bases from V and 0 bases from J, with 17 bases between. There are 17 residues in the CDR3. The CDR3 spells CASSKSRSGSSYNEQFF. The DNA for the CDR3 is TGTGCCAGCAGCAAAAGCCGTAGCGGAAGCTCCTACAATGAGCAGTTCTTC.

The chain uses TRBV5-4 and TRBJ2-7, with TRBD2 matching over 8 bases. V was clipped by 4 bases and J by 0 bases; unmatched bases: 9. The germline V gene has CDR1 SGHNT and CDR2 YYREEE (reference sequence). This CDR3 is 16 amino acids long. CDR3 nucleotide sequence: TGTGCCAGCAGCCCGGGGGGGGTACTCAGCTCCTACGAGCAGTACTTC. This translates into CASSPGGVLSSYEQYF.

In its sample, this clone was seen once. V usage is TRBV7-2 and J usage is TRBJ2-2, with D tentatively TRBD1 (6 bases). The CDR3 has 16 amino acids. Trimming pared 1 base from V and 0 bases from J, leaving 9 bases between. Per germline, CDR1 SGHTA and CDR2 FQGNSA. This CDR3 is CASSLDNRANTGELFF. The CDR3 nucleotides read TGTGCCAGCAGCTTAGATAACAGGGCGAACACCGGGGAGCTGTTTTTT.

The chain employs TRBV27 and TRBJ2-7, with 9 bases that match TRBD2. CDR1 is MNHEY and CDR2 is SMNVEV in the germline V gene (reference sequence). J gave up 3 bases and V 5 bases, and 5 bases lay outside the gene matches. CDR3 length: 14 residues. CDR3: CASSPSAGGYEQYF. The CDR3 DNA sequence: TGTGCCAGCAGTCCGTCAGCGGGGGGCTACGAGCAGTACTTC.

The CDR3 sequence: CASSSLHLSGSEQYF. The CDR3 nucleotides read TGTGCCAGCAGCTCTCTCCATTTGTCAGGGTCCGAGCAGTACTTC. The chain has TRBV11-2 and TRBJ2-7; D is perhaps TRBD1 (5 bases). Germline CDR1 reads SGHAT; CDR2 reads FQNNGV. Trimming took 4 bases from V and 6 from J, leaving 19 bases between them. The CDR3 has 15 residues.

This sequence joins TRBV5-4 and TRBJ2-2; 9 bases align to TRBD1. Germline trimming cut 1 base from V and 4 bases from J; bases unmatched to any gene: 2. The germline V gene has CDR1 SGHNT and CDR2 YYREEE (reference sequence). The length of the CDR3 is 15 residues. This chain's CDR3 is CASSLQTGGTGELFF. Here the CDR3 DNA reads TGTGCCAGCAGCTTGCAGACAGGGGGCACCGGGGAGCTGTTTTTT.

The chain combines TRBV7-9 with TRBJ2-3; weak D call: TRBD2 (6 bases). The germline CDR1 and CDR2 sequences are SEHNR and FQNEAQ (reference sequence). V lost 2 bases to trimming and J lost 2 bases, with 17 bases between them. The CDR3 spans 17 residues. The CDR3 protein is CASSLWATAGPTDTQYF. The CDR3 nucleotides are TGTGCCAGCAGCTTATGGGCGACCGCGGGGCCCACAGATACGCAGTATTTT.

V and J are TRBV27 and TRBJ2-5; 12 bases map to TRBD2. J was trimmed by 4 bases and V by 3 bases; bases with no gene match: 6. The length of the CDR3 is 16 residues. CDR1 is MNHEY, CDR2 SMNVEV, per germline (reference sequence). Written as DNA, the CDR3 is TGTGCCAGCAGTTTCCTAGCGGGAGGGCAAGTAGAGACCCAGTACTTC. It yields the protein CASSFLAGGQVETQYF.

The J gene is TRBJ2-2, the V gene TRBV14; 7 nucleotides align to TRBD1. The CDR3 has 16 amino acids. J lost 5 bases, V lost 4 bases, and 10 bases had no gene match. Per the germline V gene, CDR1 is SGHDN and CDR2 is FVKESK. For the CDR3, the DNA is TGTGCCAGCAGCCCGTTTGGGACAGTGAAGACCGGGGAGCTGTTTTTT. This sequence encodes CASSPFGTVKTGELFF.

The chain is built from TRBV6-6 and TRBJ1-6; unclear D gene. This CDR3 is built from 15 residues. Per germline, CDR1 MNHNY and CDR2 SVGAGI (reference sequence). Trimming removed 0 bases at V and 7 bases at J, with 10 bases between. The CDR3 DNA reads as TGTGCCAGCAGTTACTCGGACGGAGGGAATTCACCCCTCCACTTT. Residues: CASSYSDGGNSPLHF.

Note on this clone: A read error may account for a junction end that differs from germline. The chain couples TRBV3-1 (or the pseudogene TRBV3-2) to TRBJ2-7; weak D call: TRBD1 (6 bases). The CDR3 runs 15 residues. Germline CDR1 is LGHDT and CDR2 is YNNKEL (reference sequence). CDR3 in DNA: TGTGCCAGCAGTCAAGGCGACAGGAGACCATACGAGCAGTACTTC. Protein: CASSQGDRRPYEQYF.

This rearrangement joins TRBV6-6 to TRBJ1-2; tentative D call: TRBD1 (6 bases). CDR1 MNHNY and CDR2 SVGAGI come from the germline V gene (reference sequence). V was trimmed by 4 bases and J by 2 bases, leaving 8 bases between them. This CDR3 is 13 amino acids long. Written as DNA, the CDR3 is TGTGCCAGCAGTTTCACAGGGAACTATGGCTACACCTTC. Its translation is CASSFTGNYGYTF.

Only one count was recorded for this clone. DNA for the CDR3: TGTGCCAGCAGTTTAGTAACCTACAATGAGCAGTTCTTC. It translates to CASSLVTYNEQFF. J is TRBJ2-1 and V is TRBV12-3 or TRBV12-4; D call uncertain. V lost 1 base to trimming and J lost 2 bases, with 3 bases between them. The CDR3 spans 13 residues.

This clone was observed a few times. V gene TRBV2 combines with J gene TRBJ1-3; D not certain. CDR3 length: 14 residues. V was clipped by 3 bases and J by 2 bases, with 8 bases between them. In germline, CDR1 is SNHLY, CDR2 FYNNEI. CDR3 amino acids: CASSDSATGNTIYF. In DNA, the CDR3 is TGTGCCAGCAGTGACTCTGCGACTGGAAACACCATATATTTT.

The sample holds one count of this clone. The chain has TRBV28 and TRBJ1-4; TRBD1 might be the D (6 bases). Looked up from germline, CDR1 is MDHEN and CDR2 is SYDVKM. V was shortened by 6 bases and J by 8 bases, with 19 bases between the two germline ends. CDR3 length: 15 amino acids. CDR3 in DNA: TGTGCCAGCAGGTTACAGGGACATCGTCGGGAAAAACTGTTTTTT. It codes for CASRLQGHRREKLFF.

This sequence joins TRBV13 and TRBJ2-7; 7 bases are a match to TRBD2. The CDR3 has 15 residues. Germline V lookup: CDR1 PRHDT, CDR2 FYEKMQ (reference sequence). J gave up 5 bases and V 4 bases, and 11 bases lay outside the gene matches. CDR3 sequence reads: CASSSRLAQAHEQYF. The DNA of the CDR3 is TGTGCCAGCAGCTCCAGACTAGCCCAGGCGCACGAGCAGTACTTC.

The CDR3 nucleotides read TGTGCCAGCAGCCTTAGCGCCAACGGCAATCAGCCCCAGCATTTT. Translated: CASSLSANGNQPQHF. This chain joins TRBV7-8 and TRBJ1-5; no clear D. The CDR3 has 15 residues. With 5 bases removed from V and 2 bases from J, the gap between germline ends came to 13 bases. Germline V gene sequence: CDR1 SGHVS, CDR2 FQNEAQ.

This sequence joins TRBV28 and TRBJ2-5; a weak D match, TRBD1 (6 bases). Germline lookup yields CDR1 MDHEN and CDR2 SYDVKM. CDR3 size: 14 residues. The V end was cut by 9 bases, the J end by 7 bases, with 21 bases between. The CDR3 here is CASGDLTGLGTQYF. The CDR3 nucleotides read TGTGCCAGTGGAGACCTGACAGGTCTGGGGACCCAGTACTTC. Combining the CDR3 with reference TRBV28 and TRBJ2-5 gives the whole variable domain DVKVTQSSRYLVKRTGEKVFLECVQDMDHENMFWYRQDPGLGLRLIYFSYDVKMKEKGDIPEGYSVSREKKERFSLILESASTNQTSMYLCASGDLTGLGTQYFGPGTRLLVL.